The 4 T cell receptor beta chains in this list originate from one sample, sequenced in a study of T cell changes during pregnancy in multiple sclerosis. The assay was immunoSEQ multiplex PCR, and TCRdb's table has in-frame clones only and misses some. The sample lists some 70,000 clones, 90% to 95% occurring once. Sample: CD8+ T cells from peripheral blood mononuclear cells, taken before pregnancy. The receptors were sampled from a female donor with multiple sclerosis, enrolled in a pregnancy study.

The chain combines TRBV4-2 with TRBJ1-1, with a weak D call TRBD1 (5 bases). Germline CDR1 LGHNA, CDR2 YNFKEQ. Trimming cost V 0 bases and J 0 bases, with 17 bases left between them. This CDR3 region has 18 residues. CDR3 residues: CASSQDWGDTTLNTEAFF. The CDR3 DNA is TGTGCCAGCAGCCAAGATTGGGGGGATACTACCCTGAACACTGAAGCTTTCTTT.

V gene TRBV9 combines with J gene TRBJ1-2, with D hard to call. The CDR3 contains 12 residues. Germline V gives CDR1 SGDLS, CDR2 YYNGEE. V lost 6 bases to trimming and J lost 4 bases, with 10 bases between them. This CDR3 reads CASTGDSYGYTF. In DNA, the CDR3 is TGTGCCAGCACCGGGGATTCCTATGGCTACACCTTC.

V and J are TRBV6-5 and TRBJ1-2, with D possibly TRBD1 on 6 matching bases. This CDR3 is 13 amino acids long. Trimming took 2 bases from V and 6 from J, leaving 10 bases between them. CDR1 is MNHEY, CDR2 SVGAGI, per germline. This chain's CDR3 is CASSYGQTHGYTF. The CDR3 nucleotides are TGTGCCAGCAGTTACGGACAGACCCATGGCTACACCTTC.

The chain carries TRBV27 and TRBJ2-5, with D perhaps TRBD2 (7 bases). The CDR3 spans 15 residues. V was cut by 2 bases and J by 3 bases, with 13 bases left in between. Germline values: CDR1 MNHEY, CDR2 SMNVEV (reference sequence). Here the CDR3 reads CASSLVGGGEETQYF. Here the CDR3 DNA reads TGTGCCAGCAGTTTAGTGGGGGGGGGCGAAGAGACCCAGTACTTC.